This entry lists 6 T cell receptor beta chains sequenced from one sample in a study of blood T cell repertoires in COVID-19. The method was immunoSEQ multiplex PCR; TCRdb's version includes in-frame clones alone and lacks a portion of them. In the table there are some 200,000 clones, 70% to 85% of which are singletons. Sequencing input: peripheral blood. These receptors were obtained from a woman between 35 and 50 years old who had recovered from COVID-19.

This sequence joins TRBV19 and TRBJ1-6; 7 nucleotides match TRBD1. CDR1 LNHDA and CDR2 SQIVND come from the germline V gene (reference sequence). V trimming: 4 bases; J trimming: 7 bases; junction bases outside the gene matches: 7. The CDR3 extends over 15 amino acids. The CDR3 protein is CASSSERGGNSPLHF. The CDR3 nucleotides are TGTGCCAGTAGTAGCGAAAGAGGGGGCAATTCACCCCTCCACTTT.

This chain links TRBV24-1 with TRBJ1-5; 8 bases match TRBD1. The ends lost 3 bases at V and 2 bases at J; junction bases unmatched: 2. The CDR3 spans 15 residues. The germline CDR1 and CDR2 sequences are KGHDR and SFDVKD. The CDR3 sequence is CATSDPTGGNQPQHF. The DNA for the CDR3 is TGTGCCACCAGTGATCCGACAGGGGGCAATCAGCCCCAGCATTTT.

The rearrangement joins TRBV7-2 to TRBJ1-1; no reliable D call. The CDR3 is made up of 14 amino acids. Trimming pared 3 bases from V and 1 base from J, leaving 9 bases between. Germline V gives CDR1 SGHTA, CDR2 FQGNSA. CDR3 nucleotide sequence: TGTGCCAGCAGCTTTTTTTTAGAGAACACTGAAGCTTTCTTT. This encodes CASSFFLENTEAFF. Variable domain in full (rest from reference TRBV7-2 and TRBJ1-1): GAGVSQSPSNKVTEKGKDVELRCDPISGHTALYWYRQSLGQGLEFLIYFQGNSAPDKSGLPSDRFSAERTGGSVSTLTIQRTQQEDSAVYLCASSFFLENTEAFFGQGTRLTVV.

The V gene is TRBV19, the J gene TRBJ2-7, with TRBD2 matching over 11 bases. The CDR3 runs to 14 residues. From germline, CDR1 is LNHDA and CDR2 SQIVND (reference sequence). With V trimmed by 5 bases and J by 4 bases, 4 bases remained unmatched. The CDR3 is CASSVAGGPYEQYF. CDR3 DNA sequence: TGTGCCAGTAGTGTAGCGGGGGGGCCGTACGAGCAGTACTTC.

This clone has only one observation. The genes are TRBV7-9 and TRBJ1-1; 10 bases match TRBD1. After removal of 6 bases from V and 11 bases from J, the junction contained 6 bases not matched to a gene. This CDR3 has 12 amino acids. Per germline, CDR1 SEHNR and CDR2 FQNEAQ (reference sequence). The CDR3 DNA sequence: TGTGCCAGCAGATCCGGGACAGGGGACGCTTTCTTT. It specifies CASRSGTGDAFF.

This rearrangement joins TRBV28 to TRBJ1-2; TRBD1 aligns across 8 bases. J gave up 3 bases and V 3 bases, and 3 bases lay outside the gene matches. Germline lookup yields CDR1 MDHEN and CDR2 SYDVKM. This CDR3 has 14 amino acids. The CDR3 bases are TGTGCCAGCAGTTTGGACAGGGAGGACTATGGCTACACCTTC. As protein: CASSLDREDYGYTF.